This TCR beta chain was obtained from a study of T cells in Graves' hyperthyroidism and ophthalmopathy. TCR beta CDR3 sequences were amplified from RNA transcripts. The TCR CDR3 first-round RT-PCR relied on the HTBI primer set. MiXCR, run by TCRdb on the multiplex PCR reads, gives a single entry per CDR3 protein. Among roughly 740,000 distinct CDR3 sequences listed, around 15% were seen once. The table lists this clonotype with many counts. Patients aged 18 to 65 had newly diagnosed hyperthyroidism of under 2 months' duration. Isolation of PBMCs was performed on 8.5 to 10 ml fresh peripheral blood. The germline V and J ends were trimmed by 4 bases and 7 bases, with 14 bases remaining between them. The V gene's germline CDR1 is MDHEN and CDR2 SYDVKM. The CDR3 contains 14 residues.

The sequence derives from a man aged 18 to 30 with Graves' hyperthyroidism. This chain links TRBV28 with TRBJ1-3; a weak D match, TRBD1 (5 bases). Sequenced sample: blood. The chain's CDR3 is CASSSLGTWNTIYF. CDR3 sequence (DNA): TGTGCCAGCAGTTCCCTCGGGACTTGGAACACCATATATTTT.